This entry is about one T cell receptor beta chain. The antigen remains undetermined. Scientists made TCR beta libraries using UMI-labeled 5' RACE. TCRdb reprocessed the 5' RACE reads and reports one entry per CDR3 protein, with no DNA. Its listing shows fewer than 20,000 distinct CDR3 sequences. The entry originates in a study of human CD8 memory T cell subsets. Study-level points and caveats: Chao1-based estimation suggested that stem-like memory T cells exhibit greater diversity than precursor exhausted T cells.

Germline V gives CDR1 SNHLY, CDR2 FYNNEI. The CDR3 has 16 residues. The chain is built from TRBV2 and TRBJ2-2; TCRdb's D call, TRBD2, is unchecked because there is no DNA. This TCR derives from a human donor in good health. The sequenced sample consisted of CD8+ T cells from PBMCs. The CDR3 loop reads CASSELIAGDTGELFF.